This TCR beta chain came from a study of T cell repertoires in cytomegalovirus infection. Study information: TCR beta signatures that were public indicated CMV infection and matching HLA type.

TCRdb re-called the reads through MiXCR, storing one row per CDR3 protein. The table has a few hundred thousand distinct CDR3 sequences, around 18% seen once. This clonotype was counted a few times. This clonotype was sampled from a human donor in good health (CMV status not recorded). Some clones in this sample may be carry-over from other donors' samples. Material: PBMCs.

CDR3 protein: CASSIRPGTGWGTQYF. Written as DNA, the CDR3 is TGTGCCAGTAGTATCCGCCCAGGTACCGGTTGGGGGACCCAGTACTTC. The rearrangement uses TRBV19 and TRBJ2-5; no reliable D call. This CDR3 is 16 amino acids long. Germline-derived CDR1 and CDR2 are LNHDA and SQIVND (reference sequence). The V end lost 3 bases, the J end lost 7 bases, and 21 bases lay between the germline ends.